This T cell receptor beta chain was captured by sequencing in a study of CD8 T cells in ankylosing spondylitis. Findings and caveats of the study: The study identified a TCR beta motif of several highly homologous variants that appeared characteristic of ankylosing spondylitis blood.

Quantitative 5'-RACE was performed with molecular barcodes, and it yielded the TCR beta libraries. MiXCR, applied by TCRdb to the 5' RACE reads, yields one record per CDR3 protein. The data hold under 850,000 distinct CDR3 sequences, with around a fifth observed a single time. This clonotype was seen only a few times. Its antigen is not known. The germline gives CDR1 SGHTA, CDR2 FQGTGA. The V end lost 5 bases, the J end lost 1 base, and 21 bases lay between the germline ends. The CDR3 runs to 18 residues. The J gene is TRBJ2-1, the V gene TRBV7-3, with D possibly matching TRBD2 (5 bases). Sequences were obtained from blood, either unsorted or a sorted T cell fraction (not recorded which). The clonotype comes from a male donor with ankylosing spondylitis. DNA for the CDR3: TGTGCCAGCAGCCCGATTACTAGGATCAGGTTTTCCTACAATGAGCAGTTCTTC. As protein: CASSPITRIRFSYNEQFF.